The 28 T cell receptor beta chains below come from one sample, sequenced in a study of control samples from healthy donors and cancer patients. TCRdb's copy holds only in-frame clones and misses some; the assay was immunoSEQ multiplex PCR. The sample comprises about 220,000 clones, roughly 94% of which are singletons, and 1.5% rests with the top ten. What was sequenced was blood. The receptors come from a man aged 50 to 59 in good health.

The V and J genes are TRBV11-3 and TRBJ2-1; 12 bases are a match to TRBD2. Germline V lookup: CDR1 SGHNT, CDR2 YENEEA. With V trimmed by 4 bases and J by 8 bases, 6 bases remained unmatched. CDR3 length: 15 residues. This CDR3 reads CASSWLAGGQYEQFF. CDR3 nucleotide sequence: TGTGCCAGCAGCTGGCTAGCGGGGGGGCAGTATGAGCAGTTCTTC.

The chain links TRBV7-9 to TRBJ2-3; perhaps D is TRBD1 or TRBD2 (5 bases each). There are 11 residues in the CDR3. From germline, CDR1 is SEHNR and CDR2 FQNEAQ (reference sequence). Trimming took off 7 bases at V and 6 bases at J, with 8 bases between the two ends. The CDR3 bases are TGTGCCAGCAACGAGGGGGATACGCAGTATTTT. This gives the protein CASNEGDTQYF. The whole variable domain, filled in from reference TRBV7-9 and TRBJ2-3, reads DTGVSQNPRHKITKRGQNVTFRCDPISEHNRLYWYRQTLGQGPEFLTYFQNEAQLEKSRLLSDRFSAERPKGSFSTLEIQRTEQGDSAMYLCASNEGDTQYFGPGTRLTVL.

V and J are TRBV27 and TRBJ1-2; D call uncertain. Germline V lookup: CDR1 MNHEY, CDR2 SMNVEV (reference sequence). CDR3 size: 14 residues. V was pared by 0 bases and J by 4 bases, with 9 bases between. In DNA, the CDR3 is TGTGCCAGCAGTTTATCGATTCCGACCTATGGCTACACCTTC. It translates to CASSLSIPTYGYTF.

The rearrangement joins TRBV11-2 to TRBJ1-1; D might be TRBD1 (5 bases). CDR1 is SGHAT and CDR2 is FQNNGV in the germline V gene. The CDR3 consists of 12 residues. Trimming pared 5 bases from V and 7 bases from J, leaving 11 bases between. The CDR3 reads CASSVKGNEAFF. In DNA, the CDR3 is TGTGCCAGCAGCGTAAAGGGGAATGAAGCTTTCTTT.

This chain connects TRBV3-1 (or the pseudogene TRBV3-2) to TRBJ2-2, with D possibly matching TRBD1 (6 bases). Per the germline V gene, CDR1 is LGHDT and CDR2 is YNNKEL (reference sequence). Deletions cut 1 base from V and 4 bases from J, with 13 bases between. This CDR3 is 16 amino acids long. CDR3 DNA: TGTGCCAGCAGCCAAGGAACGAGGGGGTTCACCGGGGAGCTGTTTTTT. Protein product: CASSQGTRGFTGELFF.

The chain couples TRBV4-1 to TRBJ1-6; D gene ambiguous. Germline CDR1 is MGHRA and CDR2 is YSYEKL. Trimming took 0 bases from V and 2 from J, leaving 11 bases between them. This CDR3 spans 17 amino acids. CDR3 nucleotide sequence: TGCGCCAGCAGCCAAGATCCCGGCAGAGCCTATAATTCACCCCTCCACTTT. The encoded protein is CASSQDPGRAYNSPLHF.

V usage is TRBV19 and J usage is TRBJ2-3; D unresolved. The CDR3 runs to 14 residues. The V end lost 9 bases, the J end lost 2 bases, and 15 bases lay between the germline ends. The germline V gene encodes CDR1 LNHDA and CDR2 SQIVND (reference sequence). The CDR3 nucleotides are TGTGCCAGCCGCTCGGGCAGATTCACAGATACGCAGTATTTT. This translates into CASRSGRFTDTQYF.

The chain carries TRBV5-1 and TRBJ2-1; D possibly corresponds to TRBD2 (5 bases). The CDR3 has 13 amino acids. V lost 3 bases, J lost 9 bases, and 13 bases lay in between. Per germline, CDR1 SGHRS and CDR2 YFSETQ. This CDR3 reads CASSSRPRGEQFF. DNA of the CDR3: TGCGCCAGCAGCTCCCGCCCCCGGGGTGAGCAGTTCTTC.

V usage is TRBV29-1 and J usage is TRBJ1-4; D uncertain. Trimming took off 5 bases at V and 6 bases at J, with 13 bases between the two ends. This CDR3 spans 13 amino acids. Germline V gene data show CDR1 as SQVTM and CDR2 as ANQGSEA. CDR3 coding DNA: TGCAGCGTTTCAAAAGGGCTGGATGAAAAACTGTTTTTT. Residues: CSVSKGLDEKLFF.

This clone has a handful of counts. The chain uses TRBV11-2 and TRBJ1-1; D ambiguous. The germline V and J ends were trimmed by 4 bases and 3 bases, with 15 bases remaining between them. Germline values: CDR1 SGHAT, CDR2 FQNNGV. The CDR3 is 15 amino acids. CDR3 nucleotides: TGTGCCAGCAGCTCAAGTACTGGGAGCGACACTGAAGCTTTCTTT. Encoded protein: CASSSSTGSDTEAFF. The entire variable domain, with the rest obtained from reference TRBV11-2 and TRBJ1-1, is as follows: EAGVAQSPRYKIIEKRQSVAFWCNPISGHATLYWYQQILGQGPKLLIQFQNNGVVDDSQLPKDRFSAERLKGVDSTLKIQPAKLEDSAVYLCASSSSTGSDTEAFFGQGTRLTVV.

The sample holds one count of this clone. The V call is TRBV15, the J call TRBJ2-3, with no clear D. The germline V gene has CDR1 LNHNV and CDR2 YYDKDF (reference sequence). The length of the CDR3 is 15 residues. V was pared by 2 bases and J by 6 bases, with 15 bases between. The CDR3 DNA sequence: TGTGCCACCAGCAGATCCAGTGAAGCCGAGGATACGCAGTATTTT. Residues: CATSRSSEAEDTQYF.

This rearrangement joins TRBV5-1 to TRBJ1-2; no clear D gene. This CDR3 contains 14 residues. CDR1 and CDR2 from the germline V gene are SGHRS and YFSETQ. V lost 1 base and J 4 bases, leaving 11 bases between the germline ends. CDR3 sequence reads: CASSLMRASYGYTF. As DNA, the CDR3 is TGCGCCAGCAGCTTGATGAGAGCCTCCTATGGCTACACCTTC.

The chain carries TRBV19 and TRBJ1-1, with D unresolved. Trimming took off 7 bases at V and 4 bases at J, with 19 bases between the two ends. The CDR3 runs to 15 residues. Germline V gives CDR1 LNHDA, CDR2 SQIVND (reference sequence). The CDR3 DNA reads as TGTGCCAGTAAAAGAGTAAGTTTGATGGGCACTGAAGCTTTCTTT. Protein product: CASKRVSLMGTEAFF.

The gene calls are TRBV28 and TRBJ1-2; TRBD1 matches at 9 bases. The V gene end was trimmed by 3 bases and the J gene end by 7 bases; junction bases not matched to a gene: 6. The germline V gene encodes CDR1 MDHEN and CDR2 SYDVKM. The CDR3 totals 14 residues. The CDR3 sequence is CASSFGQGWSGYTF. The CDR3 DNA follows: TGTGCCAGCAGTTTCGGACAGGGGTGGAGTGGCTACACCTTC.

The V and J genes are TRBV24-1 and TRBJ2-3, with a tentative D call TRBD2 (6 bases). Between the trimmed V and J ends, which lost 7 bases and 2 bases, there was a span of 9 bases. Germline CDR1 and CDR2: KGHDR and SFDVKD. The CDR3 loop spans 13 amino acids. In DNA, the CDR3 is TGTGCCACCAGCCGGGGGAACACAGATACGCAGTATTTT. This codes for CATSRGNTDTQYF.

The sample holds one count of this clone. V is TRBV7-9 and J is TRBJ2-5; 7 positions match TRBD1. From germline, CDR1 is SEHNR and CDR2 FQNEAQ (reference sequence). V lost 8 bases, J lost 4 bases, and 13 bases stayed unmatched. The CDR3 consists of 15 residues. The CDR3 loop reads CASGSDRAKGETQYF. The CDR3 bases are TGTGCCAGCGGATCTGACAGGGCGAAGGGAGAGACCCAGTACTTC. The full variable domain, its missing parts supplied by reference TRBV7-9 and TRBJ2-5, is DTGVSQNPRHKITKRGQNVTFRCDPISEHNRLYWYRQTLGQGPEFLTYFQNEAQLEKSRLLSDRFSAERPKGSFSTLEIQRTEQGDSAMYLCASGSDRAKGETQYFGPGTRLLVL.

This clone was recorded only once. This chain connects TRBV3-1 (or the pseudogene TRBV3-2) to TRBJ2-3, with 11 bases aligning to TRBD2. Per germline, CDR1 LGHDT and CDR2 YNNKEL (reference sequence). The CDR3 has 19 residues. V was pared by 0 bases and J by 2 bases, with 10 bases of the junction left unmatched. The CDR3 nucleotides are TGTGCCAGCAGCCAAGACTTGAACCTTAGCGGGGGGGTCACAGATACGCAGTATTTT. Translation: CASSQDLNLSGGVTDTQYF.

This clone has only one observation. The J gene is TRBJ2-7, the V gene TRBV27, with a possible D match to TRBD2 (7 bases). The CDR3 sequence is 14 residues long. Per the germline V gene, CDR1 is MNHEY and CDR2 is SMNVEV (reference sequence). V lost 6 bases and J lost 0, with 12 bases in between. In nucleotides, the CDR3 is TGTGCCAGCAGGAGGGGGGGGAGCTCCTACGAGCAGTACTTC. It codes for CASRRGGSSYEQYF.

This chain joins TRBV5-1 and TRBJ2-1; 8 bases agree with TRBD2. J was trimmed by 0 bases and V by 3 bases; bases with no gene match: 8. Germline CDR1 and CDR2: SGHRS and YFSETQ. This CDR3 contains 17 residues. Here the CDR3 DNA reads TGCGCCAGCAGCTCATTAGCGGGGACGAGCTCCTACAATGAGCAGTTCTTC. It yields the protein CASSSLAGTSSYNEQFF. The variable domain in full, completed from reference TRBV5-1 and TRBJ2-1, reads KAGVTQTPRYLIKTRGQQVTLSCSPISGHRSVSWYQQTPGQGLQFLFEYFSETQRNKGNFPGRFSGRQFSNSRSEMNVSTLELGDSALYLCASSSLAGTSSYNEQFFGPGTRLTVL.

Comment on this clone: The sample carries other DNA sequences with the same CDR3. This chain joins TRBV30 and TRBJ2-5; D gene ambiguous. Germline-derived CDR1 and CDR2 are GTSNPN and SVGIG (reference sequence). This CDR3 is built from 11 residues. V was trimmed by 3 bases and J by 2 bases, leaving 4 bases between them. This chain's CDR3 is CAWSDQETQYF. The CDR3 nucleotides are TGTGCCTGGAGCGATCAAGAGACCCAGTACTTC.

This clone appeared a single time. The chain combines TRBV27 with TRBJ2-1; D is perhaps TRBD2 (6 bases). The CDR3 runs to 13 residues. CDR1 and CDR2 (germline): MNHEY, SMNVEV (reference sequence). V was pared by 5 bases and J by 5 bases, with 10 bases between. CDR3 protein: CASSLRGNNEQFF. The CDR3 bases are TGTGCCAGCAGTCTTCGGGGGAACAATGAGCAGTTCTTC.

V usage is TRBV4-1 and J usage is TRBJ2-7; D not certain. The V gene lost 5 bases and the J gene lost 1 base, with 12 bases spanning the gap. The CDR3 sequence is 14 residues long. Germline V gene sequence: CDR1 MGHRA, CDR2 YSYEKL. CDR3 protein: CASSFRLVSYEQYF. CDR3 DNA sequence: TGCGCCAGCAGCTTTCGGCTTGTATCCTACGAGCAGTACTTC.

The chain uses TRBV11-2 and TRBJ1-5; D uncertain. This CDR3 contains 14 residues. The V end lost 5 bases, the J end lost 2 bases, and 10 bases lay between the germline ends. Germline V gene lookup returns CDR1 SGHAT and CDR2 FQNNGV. Here the CDR3 DNA reads TGTGCCAGCAGCGCTCGGACTGGCAATCAGCCCCAGCATTTT. It codes for CASSARTGNQPQHF.

The chain has TRBV5-1 and TRBJ1-6; 10 positions match TRBD1. CDR1 is SGHRS, CDR2 YFSETQ, per germline. Trimming removed 3 bases from V and 9 bases from J; junction bases left unmatched: 6. This CDR3 region has 15 residues. CDR3 DNA: TGCGCCAGCAGCTCTAGACAGGGGGCTACTTCACCCCTCCACTTT. It encodes CASSSRQGATSPLHF.

The rearrangement uses TRBV28 and TRBJ1-2, with 11 bases that match TRBD1. This CDR3 has 17 amino acids. Germline CDR1 is MDHEN and CDR2 is SYDVKM. Trimming took 7 bases from V and 7 from J; bases not matched to a gene: 17. The CDR3 sequence is CASNSPGTGGFSLGYTF. The CDR3 bases are TGTGCCAGCAATTCCCCCGGGACAGGGGGATTTTCCCTTGGCTACACCTTC.

DNA for the CDR3: TGTGCCAGCAGCCAAGATCGGGCTAGCTCTGGAAACACCATATATTTT. Its protein is CASSQDRASSGNTIYF. The chain carries TRBV3-1 (or the pseudogene TRBV3-2) and TRBJ1-3; D is unclear. Trimming shortened V by 0 bases and J by 0 bases, and 9 bases separated the two germline ends. Germline CDR1 and CDR2: LGHDT and YNNKEL (reference sequence). The CDR3 runs 16 residues.

This chain links TRBV28 with TRBJ1-1; no clear D. CDR3 length: 15 amino acids. Germline values: CDR1 MDHEN, CDR2 SYDVKM. With 1 base removed from V and 0 bases from J, the gap between germline ends came to 9 bases. The CDR3 DNA follows: TGTGCCAGCAGTTTATATGCAGACATGAACACTGAAGCTTTCTTT. It codes for CASSLYADMNTEAFF.

The chain uses TRBV6-5 and TRBJ2-7; D perhaps matches TRBD1 (5 bases). V gave up 9 bases and J gave up 5 bases, with 11 bases separating them. CDR1 MNHEY and CDR2 SVGAGI come from the germline V gene. This CDR3 is built from 11 residues. The CDR3 loop is CASGQGHEQYV. CDR3 nucleotides: TGTGCCAGTGGGCAGGGCCACGAGCAGTACGTC.